These T cell receptor beta chains were read from a single sample in a study of blood T cell repertoires in COVID-19. Measured with immunoSEQ multiplex PCR; TCRdb has only the in-frame clones, and not every one. The table has 80,000 or so clones, 60% to 80% seen once; the top ten hold 9.5% to 10%. The sequencing input was peripheral blood. The receptors come from a human donor in a cohort sampled during active COVID-19. Each CDR3 is given with its conserved first and last residue. Fields, in order: V gene, J gene, clone size, D gene, CDR3 protein, CDR3 DNA. D genes are given only for firm matches. Not all rows give a size; the values are once, few, many and, for expanded clones, a class.

>TRBV15|TRBJ2-1|NA|NA
CATSRDLYSGAYSEQFF
TGTGCCACCAGCAGAGATCTTTACAGCGGAGCCTACAGTGAGCAGTTCTTC
>TRBV5-4|TRBJ2-5|NA|NA
CASSSNTRRVTQETQYF
TGTGCCAGCAGCTCTAATACCCGGAGAGTAACCCAAGAGACCCAGTACTTC
>TRBV30|TRBJ1-1|few|NA
CAWVLYDTEAFF
TGTGCCTGGGTTCTCTATGACACTGAAGCTTTCTTT
>TRBV7-2|TRBJ1-5|few|TRBD1
CASSGDRVIQPQHF
TGTGCCAGCAGCGGTGACAGGGTTATTCAGCCCCAGCATTTT
>TRBV7-4|TRBJ1-6|NA|NA
CASSLPGGGIHSPLHF
TGTGCCAGCAGCCTACCCGGGGGGGGGATTCATTCACCCCTCCACTTT
>TRBV18|TRBJ1-1|NA|NA
CASSTGGGYTEAFF
TGTGCCAGCTCAACCGGAGGAGGGTACACTGAAGCTTTCTTT
>TRBV4-1|TRBJ1-2|NA|NA
CASSRTLQGLYGYTF
TGCGCCAGCAGCCGAACTCTACAGGGCCTCTATGGCTACACCTTC
>TRBV7-8|TRBJ2-7|NA|NA
CASSSIDEQYF
TGTGCCAGCAGCTCAATTGACGAGCAGTACTTC
>TRBV19|TRBJ2-4|NA|NA
CASTGQKAKNIQYF
TGTGCCAGTACCGGACAAAAGGCCAAAAACATTCAGTACTTC
>TRBV7-3|TRBJ1-1|NA|NA
CASSTDRNTEAFF
TGTGCCAGCAGCACGGACAGGAACACTGAAGCTTTCTTT
>TRBV5-1|TRBJ1-2|NA|NA
CASSLAPGRGWNYGYTF
TGCGCCAGCAGCTTGGCCCCGGGCAGGGGCTGGAACTATGGCTACACCTTC
>TRBV20-1|TRBJ1-1|NA|NA
CSASSQASTEAFF
TGCAGTGCTAGTTCCCAGGCTTCCACTGAAGCTTTCTTT
>TRBV7-9|TRBJ2-3|once|NA
CASSARQDSDTQYF
TGTGCCAGCAGCGCACGGCAGGACTCAGATACGCAGTATTTT
>TRBV2|TRBJ2-7|few|NA
CASSEALRGYEQYF
TGTGCCAGCAGTGAAGCGCTTCGGGGCTACGAGCAGTACTTC
>TRBV11-3|TRBJ2-7|NA|NA
CASSLDIQEQYF
TGTGCCAGCAGCTTAGATATTCAGGAGCAGTACTTC
>TRBV4-2|TRBJ1-5|few|NA
CASSPFWQGLGSNQPQHF
TGTGCCAGCAGCCCCTTCTGGCAGGGGTTGGGGAGCAATCAGCCCCAGCATTTT
>TRBV5-5|TRBJ1-2|NA|NA
CASSFRLDSISPYTF
TGTGCCAGCAGCTTTCGACTAGACAGTATCTCCCCCTACACCTTC
>TRBV5-1|TRBJ2-5|NA|NA
CASSSSPGETQYF
TGCGCCAGCAGCTCCTCCCCGGGAGAGACCCAGTACTTC
>TRBV2|TRBJ1-2|NA|TRBD1
CASMKAGGNYGYTF
TGTGCCAGCATGAAGGCAGGGGGTAACTATGGCTACACCTTC
>TRBV28|TRBJ2-7|NA|TRBD1
CASSTPGTGTYEQYF
TGTGCCAGCAGCACCCCCGGGACAGGCACCTACGAGCAGTACTTC
>TRBV5-5|TRBJ1-2|NA|NA
CASSLAGNIRGYTF
TGTGCCAGCAGCTTGGCAGGGAATATCAGGGGCTACACCTTC
>TRBV15|TRBJ1-2|few|TRBD1
CATSRVGQGHYGYTF
TGTGCCACCAGCAGAGTAGGACAGGGCCACTATGGCTACACCTTC
>TRBV18|TRBJ2-2|NA|NA
CASSPGGNTGELFF
TGTGCCAGCTCACCGGGAGGGAACACCGGGGAGCTGTTTTTT
>TRBV11-3|TRBJ1-4|NA|NA
CASSLDMGKLFF
TGTGCCAGCAGCTTAGATATGGGCAAACTGTTTTTT
>TRBV6-6|TRBJ2-7|NA|TRBD2
CASSPRGAGGISYEQYF
TGTGCCAGCAGTCCACGGGGCGCGGGGGGGATCTCCTACGAGCAGTACTTC
>TRBV11-3|TRBJ2-7|NA|TRBD2
CASSSLDAWAGAYEQYF
TGTGCCAGCAGCTCCCTCGATGCCTGGGCGGGGGCCTACGAGCAGTACTTC
>TRBV7-9|TRBJ2-2|NA|TRBD2
CASSLALAGYTGELFF
TGTGCCAGCAGCTTAGCGCTAGCGGGGTACACCGGGGAGCTGTTTTTT
>TRBV2|TRBJ2-7|few|NA
CASSEKRRPYF
TGTGCCAGCAGTGAAAAACGGCGGCCGTACTTC
>TRBV7-2|TRBJ1-5|NA|NA
CASSPVGDWGDQPQHF
TGTGCCAGCAGCCCCGTGGGGGACTGGGGGGATCAGCCCCAGCATTTT
>TRBV29-1|TRBJ2-5|NA|TRBD1
CSVAGQGRETQYF
TGCAGCGTGGCGGGACAGGGGAGAGAGACCCAGTACTTC
>TRBV30|TRBJ2-7|NA|TRBD1
CASETTNRGDEQYF
TGTGCCTCCGAAACCACGAACAGGGGTGACGAGCAGTACTTC
>TRBV6-2/TRBV6-3|TRBJ1-2|NA|NA
CASSDRYGYTF
TGTGCCAGCAGTGACAGATATGGCTACACCTTC
>TRBV11-3|TRBJ2-7|few|TRBD2
CASSWRGGREQYF
TGTGCCAGCAGCTGGCGGGGGGGTCGTGAGCAGTACTTC
>TRBV2|TRBJ2-5|NA|NA
CASSVNREETQYF
TGTGCCAGCAGTGTGAACAGGGAAGAGACCCAGTACTTC
>TRBV4-1|TRBJ1-2|NA|NA
CASSPTGYHGYTF
TGCGCCAGCAGCCCGACAGGTTACCATGGCTACACCTTC
>TRBV10-3|TRBJ2-7|NA|TRBD1
CAISEGSRQGAYEQYF
TGTGCCATCAGTGAGGGCTCGAGACAGGGGGCATACGAGCAGTACTTC
>TRBV2|TRBJ2-5|NA|NA
CASSDFVTETQYF
TGTGCCAGCAGTGACTTTGTAACTGAGACCCAGTACTTC
>TRBV2|TRBJ2-1|NA|TRBD2
CASSGAGGAYYNEQFF
TGTGCCAGCAGCGGCGCGGGAGGGGCCTACTACAATGAGCAGTTCTTC
>TRBV15|TRBJ2-7|NA|TRBD1
CATSRGQGVLYEQYF
TGTGCCACCAGCAGAGGCCAGGGGGTACTCTACGAGCAGTACTTC
>TRBV7-3|TRBJ2-3|NA|TRBD2
CASSVSSGGADTQYF
TGTGCCAGCAGCGTCTCTAGCGGGGGAGCAGATACGCAGTATTTT
>TRBV5-1|TRBJ2-7|NA|TRBD1
CASRAGTGGYEQYF
TGCGCCAGCAGGGCCGGGACAGGGGGCTACGAGCAGTACTTC
>TRBV9|TRBJ1-6|NA|NA
CASSSRENSPLHF
TGTGCCAGCAGCTCACGAGAGAATTCACCCCTCCACTTT
>TRBV7-2|TRBJ1-5|once|TRBD1
CASSPGQGGQPQHF
TGTGCCAGCAGCCCTGGACAGGGAGGTCAGCCCCAGCATTTT
>TRBV15|TRBJ1-5|NA|NA
CATSDGNQPQHF
TGTGCCACCTCTGACGGGAATCAGCCCCAGCATTTT
>TRBV5-5|TRBJ1-2|NA|TRBD1
CASSSTTGQAAYGYTF
TGTGCCAGCAGCTCGACCACGGGACAGGCAGCCTATGGCTACACCTTC
>TRBV19|TRBJ2-1|NA|TRBD2
CASSMRRGDYNEQFF
TGTGCCAGTAGTATGCGGCGGGGGGACTACAATGAGCAGTTCTTC
>TRBV6-2/TRBV6-3|TRBJ1-6|NA|TRBD1
CASSYLTGANSPLHF
TGTGCCAGCAGTTACTTAACAGGGGCTAATTCACCCCTCCACTTT
>TRBV5-1|TRBJ1-1|NA|TRBD1
CASSRTGETATEAFF
TGCGCCAGCAGCCGTACAGGGGAAACGGCCACTGAAGCTTTCTTT
>TRBV6-6|TRBJ1-2|NA|NA
CASRRGGAWGYTF
TGTGCCAGCAGAAGGGGGGGGGCATGGGGCTACACCTTC
>TRBV27|TRBJ2-5|NA|NA
CASRLGPGSQETQYF
TGTGCCAGCAGACTGGGGCCGGGCAGCCAAGAGACCCAGTACTTC
>TRBV9|TRBJ1-1|NA|NA
CASSVEPNEVPEAFF
TGTGCCAGCAGCGTAGAACCGAACGAGGTCCCTGAAGCTTTCTTT
>TRBV5-1|TRBJ2-7|NA|TRBD2
CASSLSGGATYEQYF
TGCGCCAGCAGTTTAAGCGGGGGGGCAACCTACGAGCAGTACTTC
>TRBV15|TRBJ1-4|NA|TRBD1
CATSQEGAGRSEKLFF
TGTGCCACCAGCCAAGAGGGGGCAGGGAGGAGTGAAAAACTGTTTTTT
>TRBV30|TRBJ1-5|once|TRBD1
CAWSVQGDQPQHF
TGTGCCTGGAGTGTACAGGGGGATCAGCCCCAGCATTTT
>TRBV20-1|TRBJ2-1|NA|NA
CSAQLAFEQFF
TGCAGTGCTCAACTAGCCTTTGAGCAGTTCTTC
>TRBV2|TRBJ1-1|NA|TRBD1
CASSDRAGTEAFF
TGTGCCAGCAGCGACAGGGCTGGTACTGAAGCTTTCTTT
>TRBV3-1/TRBV3-2|TRBJ2-5|NA|TRBD2
CASSQASAGAQETQYF
TGTGCCAGCAGCCAAGCCTCAGCGGGGGCGCAAGAGACCCAGTACTTC
>TRBV30|TRBJ1-2|NA|NA
CAWRGEKQVTWDGYTF
TGTGCCTGGAGAGGTGAGAAACAGGTGACATGGGATGGCTACACCTTC
>TRBV3-1/TRBV3-2|TRBJ1-1|NA|TRBD1
CASSLRTGNTEAFF
TGTGCCAGCAGCCTTCGGACAGGGAACACTGAAGCTTTCTTT